Listed below are T cell receptor beta chains from one sample, sequenced in a study of T-cell memory formation after mild COVID-19. Using its own MiXCR run on the 5' RACE reads, TCRdb lists one record per CDR3 protein. This table holds about 290,000 distinct CDR3 sequences, more than 15% found once. The source material was PBMCs or a T cell subset sorted from them (not recorded which). The receptors here all came from a man in his late teens or twenties who had mild COVID-19 (a few samples of this study predate the infection). Cell type and time point are not known. Each CDR3 is given with its conserved first and last residue. D genes are given only for firm matches. Some rows mark clone size as missing; the rest say once, few, many or name a class of expanded clone.

CSARAQGIRYEQYF,TGCAGTGCTAGAGCCCAGGGGATTCGATACGAGCAGTACTTC,TRBV20-1,TRBJ2-7,-,many
CASSPGLAGDGQFF,TGCGCCAGCAGCCCGGGACTAGCGGGGGACGGGCAGTTCTTC,TRBV5-1,TRBJ2-1,TRBD2,many
CASSRGGTLQETQYF,TGTGCCAGCAGCCGCGGGGGGACCCTCCAAGAGACCCAGTACTTC,TRBV7-6,TRBJ2-5,TRBD2,many
CASRVAGGYTDTQYF,TGTGCCAGCAGGGTAGCGGGGGGGTACACAGATACGCAGTATTTT,TRBV5-4,TRBJ2-3,TRBD2,-
CASSYSTGGLGETQYF,TGTGCCAGCAGTTACTCGACAGGGGGCTTGGGAGAGACCCAGTACTTC,TRBV6-5,TRBJ2-5,TRBD1,-
CASSNGEIYEQYF,TGTGCCAGCAGCAACGGGGAAATCTACGAGCAGTACTTC,TRBV9,TRBJ2-7,-,few
CASNAGGELFF,TGTGCCAGCAATGCAGGGGGGGAGCTGTTTTTT,TRBV6-5,TRBJ2-2,-,-
CASSQDGWNEQFF,TGTGCCAGCAGCCAAGACGGGTGGAATGAGCAGTTCTTC,TRBV3-1,TRBJ2-1,-,few
CSARGDRVGEQFF,TGCAGTGCTAGAGGGGACAGGGTGGGCGAGCAGTTCTTC,TRBV20-1,TRBJ2-1,TRBD1,-
CASSPSVGSLTDTQYF,TGTGCCAGCAGCCCGAGCGTGGGGTCCCTCACAGATACGCAGTATTTT,TRBV7-9,TRBJ2-3,-,few
CASSLGLYSGANVLTF,TGTGCCAGCAGTTTGGGACTGTACTCTGGGGCCAACGTCCTGACTTTC,TRBV27,TRBJ2-6,-,many
CASSLEGSSIQYF,TGCGCCAGCAGCTTGGAAGGGTCCAGCATTCAGTACTTC,TRBV5-1,TRBJ2-4,-,-
CASSPSGGDTEAFF,TGTGCCAGCTCACCCTCCGGGGGGGACACTGAAGCTTTCTTT,TRBV18,TRBJ1-1,-,-
CASRGLSGGDYNEQFF,TGTGCCAGCAGGGGGCTTAGCGGGGGGGACTACAATGAGCAGTTCTTC,TRBV6-1,TRBJ2-1,TRBD2,few
CASSQDPGAVTEAFF,TGCGCCAGCAGCCAAGATCCGGGGGCGGTCACTGAAGCTTTCTTT,TRBV4-1,TRBJ1-1,-,-
CAIKLGTGANVLTF,TGTGCCATCAAGCTGGGGACTGGGGCCAACGTCCTGACTTTC,TRBV10-3,TRBJ2-6,-,few
CASSPQQGGLYEQYF,TGTGCCAGCAGCCCTCAGCAGGGGGGACTTTACGAGCAGTACTTC,TRBV7-8,TRBJ2-7,-,few
CSVRGQGTEAFF,TGCAGCGTCAGAGGGCAGGGGACTGAAGCTTTCTTT,TRBV29-1,TRBJ1-1,-,-
CSAVGGMNTEAFF,TGCAGTGCCGTGGGGGGAATGAACACTGAAGCTTTCTTT,TRBV20-1,TRBJ1-1,-,-
CASSAHVGGNTIYF,TGTGCCAGCAGCGCCCACGTGGGGGGAAACACCATATATTTT,TRBV9,TRBJ1-3,-,-
CASGTGGTGELFF,TGCGCCAGCGGAACAGGGGGAACCGGGGAGCTGTTTTTT,TRBV5-1,TRBJ2-2,TRBD1,few
CASSQERQQYF,TGTGCCAGCAGCCAAGAACGCCAGCAGTACTTC,TRBV4-2,TRBJ2-7,-,few
CASSLRNRAASENEQFF,TGTGCCAGCAGTCTTAGAAACAGGGCCGCAAGTGAGAATGAGCAGTTCTTC,TRBV6-6,TRBJ2-1,-,many
CASSLAVGGLADTQYF,TGTGCCAGCAGCTTGGCGGTGGGGGGGCTAGCAGATACGCAGTATTTT,TRBV5-5,TRBJ2-3,-,-
CASSSTVLSGNTIYF,TGTGCCAGCAGCTCGACAGTCCTCTCTGGAAACACCATATATTTT,TRBV11-2,TRBJ1-3,-,-
CASSLGRVNTEAFF,TGTGCCAGCAGCTTGGGCAGGGTGAACACTGAAGCTTTCTTT,TRBV11-3,TRBJ1-1,-,-
CASSPSLYPGNTIYF,TGTGCCAGCAGCCCCAGTCTGTATCCTGGAAACACCATATATTTT,TRBV5-6,TRBJ1-3,-,-
CASRLIIQETQYF,TGTGCCAGCAGACTAATCATTCAAGAGACCCAGTACTTC,TRBV2,TRBJ2-5,-,-
CASSRDGDQPQHF,TGTGCCAGCAGCCGAGACGGGGATCAGCCCCAGCATTTT,TRBV7-2,TRBJ1-5,-,few
CASSGDRGLGEAFF,TGCGCCAGCAGCGGGGACAGGGGGCTGGGTGAAGCTTTCTTT,TRBV5-1,TRBJ1-1,TRBD1,many
CASSFIGETQYF,TGTGCCAGCAGTTTCATCGGGGAGACCCAGTACTTC,TRBV12-3/TRBV12-4,TRBJ2-5,-,few